This T cell receptor (beta chain) is from a study of cytotoxic CD8 clonotypes in ibrutinib-treated CLL. This table comes from immunoSEQ multiplex PCR, and its TCRdb copy is limited to in-frame clones, with some not included. Of roughly 97,000 clones in the sample, around 73% were seen once. V dropped 0 bases and J dropped 5; count of bases not matched to a gene: 11. The CDR3 has 18 amino acids. Per germline, CDR1 GTSNPN and CDR2 SVGIG (reference sequence). This TCR derives from a human donor with chronic lymphocytic leukemia. Sequencing was performed on PBMCs, taken after 12 months of ibrutinib treatment. The V gene is TRBV30, the J gene TRBJ1-6; 9 bases agree with TRBD1. CDR3 DNA sequence: TGTGCCTGGAGTGTACCCCCCACAGGGGGCGTCGATAATTCACCCCTCCACTTT. It translates to CAWSVPPTGGVDNSPLHF.